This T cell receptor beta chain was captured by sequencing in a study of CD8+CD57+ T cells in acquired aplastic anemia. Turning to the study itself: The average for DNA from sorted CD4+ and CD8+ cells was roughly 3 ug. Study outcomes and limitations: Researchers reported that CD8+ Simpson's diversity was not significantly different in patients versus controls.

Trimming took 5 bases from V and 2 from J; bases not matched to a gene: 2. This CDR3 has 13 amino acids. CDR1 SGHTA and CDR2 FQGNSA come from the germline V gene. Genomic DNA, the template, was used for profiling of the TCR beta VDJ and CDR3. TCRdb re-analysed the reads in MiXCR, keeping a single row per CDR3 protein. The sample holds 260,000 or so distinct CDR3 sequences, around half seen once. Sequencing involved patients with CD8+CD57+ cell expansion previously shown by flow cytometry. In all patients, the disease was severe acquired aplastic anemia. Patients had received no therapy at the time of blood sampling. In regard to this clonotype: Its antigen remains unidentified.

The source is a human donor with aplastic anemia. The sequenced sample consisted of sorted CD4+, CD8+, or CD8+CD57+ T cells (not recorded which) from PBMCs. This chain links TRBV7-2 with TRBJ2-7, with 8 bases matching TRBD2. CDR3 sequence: CASSRAGAYEQYF. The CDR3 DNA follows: TGTGCCAGCAGCCGAGCGGGGGCCTACGAGCAGTACTTC.